Included here is one T cell receptor beta chain sequence, with context. What it binds is unknown. Germline lookup yields CDR1 LGHNA and CDR2 YSLEER. V was trimmed by 0 bases and J by 3 bases, leaving 7 bases between them. The CDR3 is made up of 14 amino acids. The record originates from a study of OX40 agonist ivuxolimab in advanced cancers. Turning to the study itself: Of the participants, more than 35% had some prior anti-PD-1, anti-PD-L1 or anti-CTLA-4 therapy, which was allowed.

Regarding the study as a whole: CD8+ T cells showed, on average, more clonal expansion than CD4+ cells.

The protocol was immunoSEQ multiplex PCR, while the TCRdb copy is restricted to in-frame clones and leaves out a portion. This sample has 91,000 or so clones, with around 94% found just once. The sequenced sample was CD4+ or CD8+ T cells sorted from blood, obtained in a trial of the OX40 agonist ivuxolimab. The sequence was obtained from an adult with an advanced solid tumor such as melanoma, head and neck, liver or kidney cancer. V usage is TRBV4-3 and J usage is TRBJ2-3, with D possibly being TRBD2 (5 bases). CDR3 bases: TGCGCCAGCAGCCAAGAGGGCGGGACAGATACGCAGTATTTT. This translates into CASSQEGGTDTQYF.